One sample yielded the 15 T cell receptor beta chains listed below, sequenced in a study of blood T cell repertoires in COVID-19. TCRdb's copy holds only in-frame clones and misses some; the assay was immunoSEQ multiplex PCR. In the table there are 210,000 or so clones, nearly 90% of which are singletons. Sequencing input: PBMCs or T cells enriched from blood (not recorded which). These TCRs come from a man younger than 45 who had recovered from COVID-19.

This sequence joins TRBV6-5 and TRBJ1-6, with D perhaps matching TRBD1 (5 bases). The CDR3 covers 15 residues. Germline V gene data show CDR1 as MNHEY and CDR2 as SVGAGI. V gave up 0 bases and J gave up 9 bases, with 12 bases separating them. CDR3 protein: CASSYSGQGISPLHF. The CDR3 DNA follows: TGTGCCAGCAGTTACTCTGGGCAGGGTATTTCACCCCTCCACTTT.

A word on this clone: The identical CDR3 is also encoded by other nucleotide sequences in the sample. The chain is built from TRBV5-6 and TRBJ2-2; D not certain. The germline V gene encodes CDR1 SGHDT and CDR2 YYEEEE. The CDR3 runs to 14 residues. The ends were cut back, 1 base at V and 2 bases at J, with 6 bases in the middle. The CDR3 DNA reads TGTGCCAGCAGCTTGTTGACAAACACCGGGGAGCTGTTTTTT. Amino acid sequence: CASSLLTNTGELFF.

The V call is TRBV5-6, the J call TRBJ2-2; D is possibly TRBD1 (6 bases). Germline V CDR1 and CDR2: SGHDT, YYEEEE. Trimming took 4 bases from V and 1 from J, leaving 14 bases between them. CDR3 size: 16 residues. CDR3 protein: CASSLQGRGNTGELFF. For the CDR3, the DNA is TGTGCCAGCAGCCTACAGGGTCGGGGGAACACCGGGGAGCTGTTTTTT.

This clone has only one observation. The chain combines TRBV6-2 or TRBV6-3 with TRBJ1-2; 8 bases fit TRBD1. V lost 5 bases and J lost 4; bases outside the gene matches: 9. The CDR3 runs 15 residues. CDR1 and CDR2 (germline): MNHEY, SVGEGT. DNA of the CDR3: TGTGCCAGCAGTGATGGACAGGGATCTTCCTATGGCTACACCTTC. It specifies CASSDGQGSSYGYTF.

V is TRBV2 and J is TRBJ2-5; maybe TRBD1 (6 bases). CDR1 is SNHLY and CDR2 is FYNNEI in the germline V gene. V lost 7 bases and J lost 1, with 10 bases in between. The CDR3 has 13 residues. CDR3: CASTGQIQETQYF. The CDR3 DNA reads as TGTGCCAGCACCGGACAGATCCAAGAGACCCAGTACTTC.

This chain connects TRBV13 to TRBJ2-1, with a possible D match to TRBD1 (6 bases). The CDR3 spans 15 residues. Germline values: CDR1 PRHDT, CDR2 FYEKMQ (reference sequence). V was cut by 5 bases and J by 0 bases, with 11 bases left in between. The CDR3 nucleotides read TGTGCCAGCAGCACAGGGCCTAGCTCCTACAATGAGCAGTTCTTC. It is translated as CASSTGPSSYNEQFF.

The V gene is TRBV3-1 (or the pseudogene TRBV3-2), the J gene TRBJ2-1, with D uncertain. Trimming removed 8 bases at V and 0 bases at J, with 8 bases between. The CDR3 loop spans 13 amino acids. CDR1 is LGHDT and CDR2 is YNNKEL in the germline V gene (reference sequence). The CDR3 region is CASGQSSYNEQFF. The CDR3 nucleotides read TGTGCCAGCGGGCAGAGCTCCTACAATGAGCAGTTCTTC.

The chain links TRBV28 to TRBJ1-2, with D unresolved. The CDR3 consists of 11 residues. The germline V and J ends were trimmed by 6 bases and 8 bases, with 10 bases remaining between them. Per germline, CDR1 MDHEN and CDR2 SYDVKM. The CDR3 DNA follows: TGTGCCAGCAGGACGGTGAGGGGCTACACCTTC. Its translation is CASRTVRGYTF.

This chain uses TRBV7-2 with TRBJ1-2, with D unresolved. The CDR3 has 13 amino acids. Germline V gene lookup returns CDR1 SGHTA and CDR2 FQGNSA. The V end was cut by 5 bases, the J end by 4 bases, with 11 bases between. The CDR3 region is CASSLLGSYGYTF. The CDR3 DNA follows: TGTGCCAGCAGCCTACTCGGGAGCTATGGCTACACCTTC.

The rearrangement joins TRBV3-1 (or the pseudogene TRBV3-2) to TRBJ1-1; 7 bases line up with TRBD1. V was clipped by 4 bases and J by 1 base; unmatched bases: 12. CDR1 and CDR2 (germline): LGHDT, YNNKEL (reference sequence). CDR3 length: 17 amino acids. The CDR3 DNA is TGTGCCAGCAGCCCAAGGATTATGGGACAGCGGAACACTGAAGCTTTCTTT. Translation gives CASSPRIMGQRNTEAFF.

The rearrangement links TRBV30 to TRBJ2-3; 7 bases agree with TRBD1. The CDR3 is made up of 14 amino acids. Germline V lookup: CDR1 GTSNPN, CDR2 SVGIG (reference sequence). V lost 3 bases and J lost 4; bases outside the gene matches: 7. The CDR3 nucleotides are TGTGCCTGGAGCCGAGGGCAGGGGGCAGATACGCAGTATTTT. As protein: CAWSRGQGADTQYF. Drawing the rest from reference TRBV30 and TRBJ2-3, the complete variable domain is SQTIHQWPATLVQPVGSPLSLECTVEGTSNPNLYWYRQAAGRGLQLLFYSVGIGQISSEVPQNLSASRPQDRQFILSSKKLLLSDSGFYLCAWSRGQGADTQYFGPGTRLTVL.

This sequence joins TRBV11-2 and TRBJ1-1, with a weak D call TRBD1 (5 bases). This CDR3 contains 15 residues. In germline, CDR1 is SGHAT, CDR2 FQNNGV. V gave up 5 bases and J gave up 6 bases, with 19 bases separating them. The CDR3 is CASSVRAGIMAEAFF. The CDR3 region has the DNA TGTGCCAGCAGCGTCCGGGCAGGGATTATGGCTGAAGCTTTCTTT.

The chain uses TRBV7-2 and TRBJ2-7; D unclear. The V and J ends lost 7 bases and 0 bases respectively, with 13 bases between them. The CDR3 runs to 14 residues. Germline CDR1 is SGHTA and CDR2 is FQGNSA. CDR3 residues: CASTHQKSSYEQYF. CDR3 bases: TGTGCCAGCACCCACCAAAAGAGCTCCTACGAGCAGTACTTC.

The chain carries TRBV6-5 and TRBJ1-2; D might be TRBD1 (6 bases). V gave up 7 bases and J gave up 6 bases, with 12 bases separating them. The CDR3 sequence is 12 residues long. CDR1 MNHEY and CDR2 SVGAGI come from the germline V gene. This chain's CDR3 is CASTTGFNGYTF. As DNA, the CDR3 is TGTGCCAGCACTACAGGGTTTAATGGCTACACCTTC.

DNA of the CDR3: TGTGCCTCCTCAGACAGGAGCTACGAGCAGTACTTC. Its protein is CASSDRSYEQYF. This chain uses TRBV30 with TRBJ2-7, with D tentatively TRBD1 (6 bases). The length of the CDR3 is 12 residues. The germline gives CDR1 GTSNPN, CDR2 SVGIG (reference sequence). V shed 7 bases and J shed 3 bases, with 13 bases lying between them. The variable domain in full, with the rest retrieved from reference TRBV30 and TRBJ2-7, is SQTIHQWPATLVQPVGSPLSLECTVEGTSNPNLYWYRQAAGRGLQLLFYSVGIGQISSEVPQNLSASRPQDRQFILSSKKLLLSDSGFYLCASSDRSYEQYFGPGTRLTVT.